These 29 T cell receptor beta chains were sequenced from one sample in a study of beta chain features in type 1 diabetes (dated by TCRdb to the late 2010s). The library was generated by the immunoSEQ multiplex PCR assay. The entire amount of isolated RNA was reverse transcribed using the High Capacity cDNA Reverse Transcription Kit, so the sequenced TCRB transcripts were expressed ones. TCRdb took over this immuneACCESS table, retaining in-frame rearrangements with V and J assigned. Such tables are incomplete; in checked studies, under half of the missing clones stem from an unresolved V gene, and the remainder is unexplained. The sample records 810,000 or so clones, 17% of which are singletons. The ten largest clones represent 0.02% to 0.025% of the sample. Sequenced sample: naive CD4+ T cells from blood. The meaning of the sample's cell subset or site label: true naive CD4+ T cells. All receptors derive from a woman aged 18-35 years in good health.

CDR3 in DNA: TGTGCCAGTAGCGGGCCTCCGGGCTCTGGGGCCAACGTCCTGACTTTC. Its translation: CASSGPPGSGANVLTF. The V gene is TRBV19, the J gene TRBJ2-6, with D uncertain. Germline CDR1 and CDR2: LNHDA and SQIVND (reference sequence). V was cut by 6 bases and J by 0 bases, with 12 bases left in between. There are 16 residues in the CDR3.

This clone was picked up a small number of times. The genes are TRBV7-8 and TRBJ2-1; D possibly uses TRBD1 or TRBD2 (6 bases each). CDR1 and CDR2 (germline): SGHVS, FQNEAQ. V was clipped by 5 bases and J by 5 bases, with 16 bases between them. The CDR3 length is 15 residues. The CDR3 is CASSPRRDTDNEQFF. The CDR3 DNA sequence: TGTGCCAGCAGCCCACGGCGGGACACCGACAATGAGCAGTTCTTC.

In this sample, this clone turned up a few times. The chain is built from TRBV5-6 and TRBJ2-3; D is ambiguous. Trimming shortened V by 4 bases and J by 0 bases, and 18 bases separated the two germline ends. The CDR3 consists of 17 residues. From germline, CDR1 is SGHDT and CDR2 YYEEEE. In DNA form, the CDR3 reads TGTGCCAGCAGCCCCCGGCTTGGGCGTCCTAGCACAGATACGCAGTATTTT. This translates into CASSPRLGRPSTDTQYF.

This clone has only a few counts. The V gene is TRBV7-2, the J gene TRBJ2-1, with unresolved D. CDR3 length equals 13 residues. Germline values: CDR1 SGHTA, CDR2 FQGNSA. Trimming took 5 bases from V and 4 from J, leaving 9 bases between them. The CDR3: CASSPGYYNEQFF. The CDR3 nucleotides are TGTGCCAGCAGCCCCGGGTATTACAATGAGCAGTTCTTC.

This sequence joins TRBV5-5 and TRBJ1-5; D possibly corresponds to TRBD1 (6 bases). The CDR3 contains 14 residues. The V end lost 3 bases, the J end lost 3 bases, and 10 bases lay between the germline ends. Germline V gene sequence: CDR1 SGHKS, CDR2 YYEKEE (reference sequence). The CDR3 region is CASSSGHLNQPQHF. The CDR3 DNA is TGTGCCAGCAGCTCGGGACACCTCAATCAGCCCCAGCATTTT. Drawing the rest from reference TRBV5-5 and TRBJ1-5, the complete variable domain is DAGVTQSPTHLIKTRGQQVTLRCSPISGHKSVSWYQQVLGQGPQFIFQYYEKEERGRGNFPDRFSARQFPNYSSELNVNALLLGDSALYLCASSSGHLNQPQHFGDGTRLSIL.

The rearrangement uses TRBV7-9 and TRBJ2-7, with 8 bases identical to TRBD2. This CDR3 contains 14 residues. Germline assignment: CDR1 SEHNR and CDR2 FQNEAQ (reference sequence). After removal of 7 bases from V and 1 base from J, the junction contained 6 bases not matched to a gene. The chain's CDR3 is CASTRSGRSYEQYF. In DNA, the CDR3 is TGTGCCAGCACCCGAAGCGGGAGATCCTACGAGCAGTACTTC.

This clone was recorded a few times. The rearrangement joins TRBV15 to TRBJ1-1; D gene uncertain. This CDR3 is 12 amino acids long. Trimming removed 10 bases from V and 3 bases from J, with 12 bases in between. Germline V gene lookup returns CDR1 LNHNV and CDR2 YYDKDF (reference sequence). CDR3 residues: CAIRAADTEAFF. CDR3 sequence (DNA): TGTGCCATTAGGGCGGCGGACACTGAAGCTTTCTTT.

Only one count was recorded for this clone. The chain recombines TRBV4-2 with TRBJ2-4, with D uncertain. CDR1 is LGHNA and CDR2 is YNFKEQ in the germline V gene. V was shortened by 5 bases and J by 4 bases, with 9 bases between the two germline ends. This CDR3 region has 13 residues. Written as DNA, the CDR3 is TGTGCCAGCAGCTCTGACTGGAAAAACATTCAGTACTTC. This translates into CASSSDWKNIQYF.

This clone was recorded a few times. The chain's CDR3 is CASSLSRSTDTQYF. The CDR3 coding sequence is TGTGCCAGCAGCTTAAGCCGCAGCACAGATACGCAGTATTTT. The J gene is TRBJ2-3, the V gene TRBV7-8; D remains ambiguous. Germline values: CDR1 SGHVS, CDR2 FQNEAQ. With 2 bases removed from V and 0 bases from J, the gap between germline ends came to 6 bases. The CDR3 covers 14 residues.

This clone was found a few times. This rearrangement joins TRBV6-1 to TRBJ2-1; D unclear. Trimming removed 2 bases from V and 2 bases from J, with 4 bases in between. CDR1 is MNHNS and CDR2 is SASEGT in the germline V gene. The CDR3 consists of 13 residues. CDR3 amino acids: CASSESAYNEQFF. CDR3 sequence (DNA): TGTGCCAGCAGTGAATCGGCCTACAATGAGCAGTTCTTC.

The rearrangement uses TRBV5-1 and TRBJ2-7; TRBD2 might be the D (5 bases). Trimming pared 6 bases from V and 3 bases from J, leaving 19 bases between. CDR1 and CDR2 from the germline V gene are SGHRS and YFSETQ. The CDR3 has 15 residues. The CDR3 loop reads CASTNGPEVIYEQYF. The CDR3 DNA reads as TGCGCCAGCACTAATGGCCCGGAGGTCATCTACGAGCAGTACTTC.

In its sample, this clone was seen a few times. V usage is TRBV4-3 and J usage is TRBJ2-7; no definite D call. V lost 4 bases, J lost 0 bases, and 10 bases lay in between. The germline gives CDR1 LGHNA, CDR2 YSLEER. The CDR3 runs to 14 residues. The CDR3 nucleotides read TGCGCCAGCAGCCGCGGTTACGGCTCCTACGAGCAGTACTTC. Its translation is CASSRGYGSYEQYF.

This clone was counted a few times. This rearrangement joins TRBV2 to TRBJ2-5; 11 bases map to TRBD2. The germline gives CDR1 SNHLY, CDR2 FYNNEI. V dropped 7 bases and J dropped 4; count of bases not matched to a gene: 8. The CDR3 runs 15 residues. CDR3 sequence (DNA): TGTGCCAGCATGCGACTAGCGGGAATGGGAGAGACCCAGTACTTC. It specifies CASMRLAGMGETQYF.

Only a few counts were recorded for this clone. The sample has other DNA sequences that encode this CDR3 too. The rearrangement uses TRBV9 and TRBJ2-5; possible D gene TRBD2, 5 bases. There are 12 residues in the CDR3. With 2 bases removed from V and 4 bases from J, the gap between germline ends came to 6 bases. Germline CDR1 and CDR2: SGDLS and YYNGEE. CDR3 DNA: TGTGCCAGCAGCGTTGAGGGAGAGACCCAGTACTTC. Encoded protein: CASSVEGETQYF.

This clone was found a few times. The CDR3 DNA is TGTGCCAGTAGTATGGAACGGACTGAAAAACTGTTTTTT. This encodes CASSMERTEKLFF. The chain employs TRBV19 and TRBJ1-4; no reliable D call. There are 13 residues in the CDR3. Germline CDR1 is LNHDA and CDR2 is SQIVND (reference sequence). V lost 3 bases, J lost 7 bases, and 9 bases lay in between. The full variable domain, in which reference TRBV19 and TRBJ1-4 provide the parts outside the CDR3, is DGGITQSPKYLFRKEGQNVTLSCEQNLNHDAMYWYRQDPGQGLRLIYYSQIVNDFQKGDIAEGYSVSREKKESFPLTVTSAQKNPTAFYLCASSMERTEKLFFGSGTQLSVL.

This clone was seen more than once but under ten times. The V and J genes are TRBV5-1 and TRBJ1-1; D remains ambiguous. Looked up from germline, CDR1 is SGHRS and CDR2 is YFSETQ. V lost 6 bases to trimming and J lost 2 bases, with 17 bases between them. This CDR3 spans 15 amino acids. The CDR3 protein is CASTQPETGNTEAFF. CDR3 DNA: TGCGCCAGCACCCAGCCTGAGACGGGCAACACTGAAGCTTTCTTT.

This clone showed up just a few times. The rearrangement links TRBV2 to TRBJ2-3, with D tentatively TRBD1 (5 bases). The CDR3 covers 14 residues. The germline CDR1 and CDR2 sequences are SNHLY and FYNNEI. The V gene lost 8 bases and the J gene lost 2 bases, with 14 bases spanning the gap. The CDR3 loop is CASWVDRDTDTQYF. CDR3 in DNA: TGTGCCAGCTGGGTAGACAGAGACACAGATACGCAGTATTTT.

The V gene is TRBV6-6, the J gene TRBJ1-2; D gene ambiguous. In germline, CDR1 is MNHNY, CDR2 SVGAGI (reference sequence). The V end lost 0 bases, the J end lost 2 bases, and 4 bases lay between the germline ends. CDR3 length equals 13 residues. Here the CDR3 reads CASSYSLNYGYTF. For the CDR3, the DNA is TGTGCCAGCAGTTACTCGCTGAACTATGGCTACACCTTC.

This CDR3 is CASSSPIHPYGYTF. As DNA, the CDR3 is TGTGCCAGCAGTTCGCCTATTCACCCCTATGGCTACACCTTC. The chain employs TRBV28 and TRBJ1-2; D uncertain. V lost 4 bases and J lost 4, with 13 bases in between. The CDR3 runs 14 residues. Germline V gene lookup returns CDR1 MDHEN and CDR2 SYDVKM.

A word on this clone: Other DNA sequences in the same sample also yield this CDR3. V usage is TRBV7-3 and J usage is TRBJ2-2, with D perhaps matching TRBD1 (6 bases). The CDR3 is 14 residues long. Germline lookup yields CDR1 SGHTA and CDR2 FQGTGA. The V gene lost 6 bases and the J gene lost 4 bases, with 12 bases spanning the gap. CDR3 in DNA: TGTGCCAGCAGTCGTCAGGGGAGCACCGGGGAGCTGTTTTTT. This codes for CASSRQGSTGELFF.

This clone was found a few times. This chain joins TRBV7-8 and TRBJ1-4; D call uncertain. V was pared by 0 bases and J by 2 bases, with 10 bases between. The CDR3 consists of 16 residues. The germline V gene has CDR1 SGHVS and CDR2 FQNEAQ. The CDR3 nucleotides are TGTGCCAGCAGCTTAGCGGGTGGCGGCACTAATGAAAAACTGTTTTTT. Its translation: CASSLAGGGTNEKLFF.

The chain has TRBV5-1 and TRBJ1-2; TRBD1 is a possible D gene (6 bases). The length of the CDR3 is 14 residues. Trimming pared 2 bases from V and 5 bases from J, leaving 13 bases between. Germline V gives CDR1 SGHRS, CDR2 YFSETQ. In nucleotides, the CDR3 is TGCGCCAGCAGCTTAGTTGGACAGAATTATGGCTACACCTTC. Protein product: CASSLVGQNYGYTF.

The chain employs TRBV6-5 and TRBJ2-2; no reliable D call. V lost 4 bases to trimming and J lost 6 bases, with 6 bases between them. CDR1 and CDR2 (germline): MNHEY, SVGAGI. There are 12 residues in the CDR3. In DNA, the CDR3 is TGTGCCAGCAGTTTGGGTTCCGGGGAGCTGTTTTTT. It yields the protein CASSLGSGELFF.

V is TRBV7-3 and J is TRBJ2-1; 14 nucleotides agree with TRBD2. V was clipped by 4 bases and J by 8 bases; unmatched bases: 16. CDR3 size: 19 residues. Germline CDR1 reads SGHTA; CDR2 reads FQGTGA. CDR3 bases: TGTGCCAGCAGCTCATTGGTCGGGACTAGCGGGAGAGGTTGGGATGAGCAGTTCTTC. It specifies CASSSLVGTSGRGWDEQFF. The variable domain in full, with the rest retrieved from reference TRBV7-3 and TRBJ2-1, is GAGVSQTPSNKVTEKGKYVELRCDPISGHTALYWYRQSLGQGPEFLIYFQGTGAADDSGLPNDRFFAVRPEGSVSTLKIQRTERGDSAVYLCASSSLVGTSGRGWDEQFFGPGTRLTVL.

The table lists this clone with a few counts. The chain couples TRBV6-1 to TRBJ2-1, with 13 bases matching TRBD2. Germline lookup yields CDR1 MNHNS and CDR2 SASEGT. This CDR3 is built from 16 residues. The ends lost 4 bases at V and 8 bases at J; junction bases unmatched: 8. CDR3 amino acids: CASSVRRTSGSYEQFF. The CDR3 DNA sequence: TGTGCCAGCAGTGTCAGAAGGACTAGCGGGAGTTATGAGCAGTTCTTC.

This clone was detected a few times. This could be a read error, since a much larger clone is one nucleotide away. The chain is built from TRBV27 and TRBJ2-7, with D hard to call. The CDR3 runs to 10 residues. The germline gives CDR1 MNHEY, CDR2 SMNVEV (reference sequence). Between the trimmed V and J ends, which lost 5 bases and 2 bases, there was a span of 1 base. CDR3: CASSTYEQYF. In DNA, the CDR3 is TGTGCCAGCAGTACCTACGAGCAGTACTTC.

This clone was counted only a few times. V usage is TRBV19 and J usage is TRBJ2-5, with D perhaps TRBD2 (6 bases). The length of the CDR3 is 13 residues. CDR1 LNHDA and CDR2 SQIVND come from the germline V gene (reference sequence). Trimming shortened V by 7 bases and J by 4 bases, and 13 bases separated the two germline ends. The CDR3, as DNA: TGTGCCAGTAACCGGAGGGCCCGAGAGACCCAGTACTTC. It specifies CASNRRARETQYF.

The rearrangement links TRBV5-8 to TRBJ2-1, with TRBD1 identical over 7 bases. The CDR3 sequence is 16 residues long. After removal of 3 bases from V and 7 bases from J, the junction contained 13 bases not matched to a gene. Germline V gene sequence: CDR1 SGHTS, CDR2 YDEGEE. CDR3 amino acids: CASSSRGLRGWNEQFF. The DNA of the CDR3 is TGTGCCAGCAGCTCCAGAGGCCTCAGGGGGTGGAATGAGCAGTTCTTC.

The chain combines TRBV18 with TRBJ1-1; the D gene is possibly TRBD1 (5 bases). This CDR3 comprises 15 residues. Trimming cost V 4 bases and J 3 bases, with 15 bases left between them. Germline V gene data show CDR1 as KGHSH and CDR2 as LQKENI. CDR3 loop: CASSQMRGQYTEAFF. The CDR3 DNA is TGTGCCAGCTCACAAATGAGGGGCCAATACACTGAAGCTTTCTTT.